This T cell receptor beta chain came from a study of T cell responses to AZD1222 COVID-19 vaccine. Study-level findings and limits: Spike as a whole was targeted by vaccine-associated CD4 TCRs, dominant at 160-218 and 743-854. The study reported that nearly half of spike-specific TCRs target unmutated variant regions. At baseline, seropositivity was found in only a handful of AZD1222 recipients.

To note about this clone: The antigen remains undetermined.

The data were produced by immunoSEQ multiplex PCR, yet TCRdb's version contains in-frame clones alone and is incomplete. The sample has approximately 100,000 clones, over 85% seen once; the top ten hold roughly 2%. This specimen was peripheral blood, taken on day 0 of AZD1222 vaccination. The TCR originated in an adult in good health.

The CDR3 sequence is CASSIVIFNQPQHF. CDR3 nucleotides: TGTGCCAGTAGTATCGTGATCTTCAATCAGCCCCAGCATTTT. The chain links TRBV19 to TRBJ1-5; D is uncertain. V lost 3 bases and J 3 bases, leaving 9 bases between the germline ends. Germline V gives CDR1 LNHDA, CDR2 SQIVND (reference sequence). This CDR3 region has 14 residues.